The clone carrying this T cell receptor (beta chain) was seen more than once but under ten times. Antigen: not known. With a J-beta primer mix and a sample-barcoded 5' primer, a second PCR ran about 7 to 11 cycles. TCRdb re-derived calls from the 5' RACE reads in MiXCR, one entry per CDR3 protein. Among roughly 930,000 distinct CDR3 sequences, around 48% were seen once, and the ten largest hold 13%. The data originate from a study of blood T cells in healthy people across ages. Study overall: In model experiments, template switching was able to capture about one barcoded beta molecule for every two T cells that were present. General observations from the study: As age increased, TCR beta diversity per million T cells fell in a roughly linear fashion.

The germline CDR1 and CDR2 sequences are MNHEY and SVGAGI. Trimming cost V 2 bases and J 8 bases, with 17 bases left between them. This CDR3 has 15 residues. Donors were healthy Caucasian individuals from Russia aged roughly 6 to 90. The sequence came from a man aged 30 to 39 in good health. Sequencing was performed on blood. This chain links TRBV6-5 with TRBJ2-3; D could derive from TRBD1 or TRBD2 (5 bases each). CDR3 loop: CASSYGASRSGTQYF. In DNA, the CDR3 is TGTGCCAGCAGTTACGGGGCTAGCCGAAGCGGTACGCAGTATTTT.